This is a list of T cell receptor beta chains from one sample in a study of monozygotic twins with inflammatory bowel disease. TCRdb reanalyzed the 5' RACE reads, giving one entry per CDR3 protein sequence and no DNA. This sample's table has about 160,000 distinct CDR3 sequences. The specimen was blood. These receptor sequences come from a human donor with ulcerative colitis or Crohn's disease, or a healthy co-twin of an affected twin (not recorded which). Both conserved end residues are part of each CDR3.

V gene,J gene,CDR3 protein
TRBV3-1,TRBJ1-4,CASSPGQGLEKLFF
TRBV6-2/TRBV6-3,TRBJ2-3,CASRGGLRTDTQYF
TRBV7-8,TRBJ2-2,CAYGGPGELFF
TRBV28,TRBJ2-1,CASSPGLAGVGDEQFF
TRBV20-1,TRBJ2-1,CSAPDFSSYNEQFF
TRBV6-5,TRBJ2-7,CASSYIRGTGNYEQYF
TRBV20-1,TRBJ1-2,CSVCCDRADYNYGYTF
TRBV28,TRBJ1-5,CASSLAPNQPQQF
TRBV12-3/TRBV12-4,TRBJ2-7,CASSPTSGRAGEQYF
TRBV6-4,TRBJ1-2,CASSDEAFSHHGYTF
TRBV20-1,TRBJ2-5,CSAQLAGVETQYF
TRBV14,TRBJ2-5,CASSPPGSQTQYF
TRBV7-2,TRBJ2-1,CASSLGPIVYNEQFF
TRBV7-2,TRBJ2-6,CASSLNSPSSGANVLTF
TRBV20-1,TRBJ2-7,CSAEGLAGVGEQYF
TRBV19,TRBJ1-2,CASSTDSTLYGYTF
TRBV7-2,TRBJ2-5,CASSSRTSGVQETQYF
TRBV5-1,TRBJ1-1,CASSLDVGNTEAFF
TRBV5-1,TRBJ2-1,CASSLVAGLNNEQFF
TRBV7-3,TRBJ2-2,CASSLSLASTNTGELFF
TRBV5-6,TRBJ2-3,CAGSRDSGTRDTQYF
TRBV5-6,TRBJ1-6,CASSLMRNSPLHF
TRBV11-2,TRBJ2-2,CASSFGGRGIGELFF
TRBV9,TRBJ2-5,CASSAAPKGWQETQYF
TRBV4-3,TRBJ2-7,CASSPGAGKSYEQYF
TRBV14,TRBJ1-1,CASSQWGQGNTEAFF
TRBV29-1,TRBJ1-1,CSVKRGEMNTEAFF
TRBV5-1,TRBJ2-7,CASSERIVPGSCEQYF
TRBV11-2,TRBJ1-3,CASSLARVAGNTIYF
TRBV5-1,TRBJ1-1,CASSRSGGTEAFF
TRBV9,TRBJ2-1,CASSSQGPRFNEQFF
TRBV6-5,TRBJ2-2,CASSFRLAGNTGELFF
TRBV11-2,TRBJ1-5,CASSFQGSGQPQHF
TRBV7-2,TRBJ2-5,CASSLATSKGETQYF
TRBV2,TRBJ2-4,CASSALGGLDIQYF
TRBV7-9,TRBJ2-6,CASSSTVSYSGANVLTF
TRBV7-2,TRBJ1-5,CASSLALTGPRSNQPQHF
TRBV5-1,TRBJ2-1,CASSLEGRDGVDEQFF
TRBV20-1,TRBJ1-2,CSARAGLLNYGYTF
TRBV7-9,TRBJ2-1,CASSPTISSYNEQFF
TRBV27,TRBJ2-2,CASSSNTGVTGELFF
TRBV11-3,TRBJ2-5,CASSLGGLARETQYF
TRBV25-1,TRBJ1-1,CASSADRGLAEAFF
TRBV7-2,TRBJ2-5,CASRLAGTSQETQYF
TRBV6-2/TRBV6-3,TRBJ2-1,CASRPGLAGYNEQFF
TRBV6-2/TRBV6-3,TRBJ2-7,CASILTSGTYEQYF
TRBV5-1,TRBJ2-3,CATKDTSSTDTQYF
TRBV20-1,TRBJ1-4,CSGGGAGATNEKLFF
TRBV12-3/TRBV12-4,TRBJ1-2,CASSFKGTYGYTF
TRBV12-3/TRBV12-4,TRBJ2-5,CASSYKGGSQETQYF
TRBV7-3,TRBJ1-1,CASSRGADTEAFF
TRBV27,TRBJ1-5,CASSQGAGHYLYQPQHF
TRBV29-1,TRBJ2-7,CSVPKAGASYEQYF
TRBV5-1,TRBJ2-2,CASSLFGSGELFF
TRBV6-2/TRBV6-3,TRBJ2-7,CASSYDNRVGEQYF